Listed below are T cell receptor beta chains from one sample, sequenced in a study of T-cell memory formation after mild COVID-19. MiXCR, applied by TCRdb to the 5' RACE reads, yields one record per CDR3 protein. The table has 430,000 or so distinct CDR3 sequences, about 23% seen once. Sequencing was performed on PBMCs or a T cell subset sorted from them (not recorded which). The receptors originated from an adult woman who had mild COVID-19 (a few samples of this study predate the infection). Cell type and time point are not known. CDR3s include the opening cysteine and the closing phenylalanine or tryptophan. The order of the fields is clone size, V gene, J gene, D gene, CDR3 protein, CDR3 DNA. A D gene is named only where the DNA matches it firmly. Clone size, where shown, is once, few, many, or a class for clones that have expanded.

abundance: .
v_gene: TRBV20-1
j_gene: TRBJ2-1
d_gene: .
CDR3aa: CSARARGGGVYEQFF
CDR3nt: TGCAGTGCTAGAGCCCGCGGGGGCGGGGTTTATGAGCAGTTCTTC

abundance: few
v_gene: TRBV7-6
j_gene: TRBJ2-5
d_gene: .
CDR3aa: CASSPVPGAWYQETQYF
CDR3nt: TGTGCCAGCAGCCCTGTCCCGGGGGCCTGGTACCAAGAGACCCAGTACTTC

abundance: .
v_gene: TRBV29-1
j_gene: TRBJ2-1
d_gene: .
CDR3aa: CSVEPGLPLWEQFF
CDR3nt: TGCAGCGTTGAACCGGGACTCCCCCTTTGGGAGCAGTTCTTC

abundance: .
v_gene: TRBV12-3/TRBV12-4
j_gene: TRBJ2-2
d_gene: TRBD1
CDR3aa: CASSPRISGTGSTGELFF
CDR3nt: TGTGCCAGCAGTCCCCGGATTTCCGGGACAGGATCCACCGGGGAGCTGTTTTTT

abundance: .
v_gene: TRBV5-6
j_gene: TRBJ2-7
d_gene: TRBD2
CDR3aa: CASSLWWLGTSVPKTYEQYF
CDR3nt: TGTGCCAGCAGCTTGTGGTGGTTGGGGACTAGCGTTCCGAAAACCTACGAGCAGTACTTC

abundance: many
v_gene: TRBV29-1
j_gene: TRBJ2-7
d_gene: .
CDR3aa: CSVGPPASIPYEQYF
CDR3nt: TGCAGCGTTGGGCCCCCCGCTTCTATTCCCTACGAGCAGTACTTC

abundance: few
v_gene: TRBV5-1
j_gene: TRBJ2-7
d_gene: .
CDR3aa: CASSVGGAGYEQYF
CDR3nt: TGCGCCAGCAGCGTCGGCGGGGCGGGGTACGAGCAGTACTTC

abundance: .
v_gene: TRBV6-5
j_gene: TRBJ1-1
d_gene: .
CDR3aa: CASSRGGLGAFF
CDR3nt: TGTGCCAGCAGTCGCGGTGGACTCGGAGCTTTCTTT

abundance: .
v_gene: TRBV6-2/TRBV6-3
j_gene: TRBJ2-1
d_gene: .
CDR3aa: CASRKHGAAYNEQFF
CDR3nt: TGTGCCAGCAGAAAACATGGGGCCGCCTACAATGAGCAGTTCTTC

abundance: few
v_gene: TRBV7-2
j_gene: TRBJ2-3
d_gene: TRBD2
CDR3aa: CASSFRPLAGGTDTQYF
CDR3nt: TGTGCCAGCAGCTTTAGGCCGCTAGCGGGAGGCACAGATACGCAGTATTTT

abundance: .
v_gene: TRBV7-3
j_gene: TRBJ2-7
d_gene: .
CDR3aa: CASSKDWGYEQYF
CDR3nt: TGTGCCAGCTCGAAAGACTGGGGGTACGAGCAGTACTTC

abundance: .
v_gene: TRBV9
j_gene: TRBJ2-3
d_gene: .
CDR3aa: CASSVELDTQYF
CDR3nt: TGTGCCAGCAGCGTAGAACTAGATACGCAGTATTTT

abundance: few
v_gene: TRBV4-3
j_gene: TRBJ2-1
d_gene: .
CDR3aa: CASSQQQGWEQFF
CDR3nt: TGCGCCAGCAGCCAGCAACAGGGTTGGGAGCAGTTCTTC

abundance: .
v_gene: TRBV5-1
j_gene: TRBJ2-3
d_gene: .
CDR3aa: CASRGQRGTDTQYF
CDR3nt: TGCGCCAGCAGAGGACAAAGGGGCACAGATACGCAGTATTTT

abundance: .
v_gene: TRBV21-1
j_gene: TRBJ2-7
d_gene: .
CDR3aa: CASSLTPRQGEGEQYF
CDR3nt: TGTGCCAGCAGCCTTACGCCGAGACAGGGAGAGGGCGAGCAGTACTTC

abundance: .
v_gene: TRBV7-2
j_gene: TRBJ1-2
d_gene: .
CDR3aa: CASSLGLGGYTF
CDR3nt: TGTGCCAGCAGCTTAGGATTAGGCGGCTACACCTTC

abundance: few
v_gene: TRBV7-3
j_gene: TRBJ1-6
d_gene: .
CDR3aa: CASSYGLENSPLHF
CDR3nt: TGTGCCAGCAGCTACGGACTTGAGAATTCACCCCTCCACTTT

abundance: .
v_gene: TRBV7-2
j_gene: TRBJ1-1
d_gene: .
CDR3aa: CASSLEVYGNTEAFF
CDR3nt: TGTGCCAGCAGCTTAGAGGTCTACGGTAACACTGAAGCTTTCTTT

abundance: .
v_gene: TRBV15
j_gene: TRBJ2-5
d_gene: .
CDR3aa: CATSRPPGSYQETQYF
CDR3nt: TGTGCCACCAGCAGGCCTCCGGGCTCGTACCAAGAGACCCAGTACTTC

abundance: .
v_gene: TRBV5-1
j_gene: TRBJ2-7
d_gene: TRBD1
CDR3aa: CASSSTGTGGSYEQYF
CDR3nt: TGCGCCAGCAGCTCCACCGGGACAGGGGGCTCCTACGAGCAGTACTTC

abundance: few
v_gene: TRBV7-9
j_gene: TRBJ2-1
d_gene: TRBD2
CDR3aa: CASSLKAGVSEQFF
CDR3nt: TGTGCCAGCAGCTTAAAAGCGGGAGTCTCTGAGCAGTTCTTC

abundance: few
v_gene: TRBV20-1
j_gene: TRBJ2-7
d_gene: .
CDR3aa: CSARGDDTTYEQYF
CDR3nt: TGCAGTGCTAGGGGGGATGACACAACCTACGAGCAGTACTTC

abundance: few
v_gene: TRBV7-9
j_gene: TRBJ2-1
d_gene: .
CDR3aa: CASSLINRVSSNEQFF
CDR3nt: TGTGCCAGCAGCCTTATAAACAGGGTATCTTCCAATGAGCAGTTCTTC

abundance: few
v_gene: TRBV5-4
j_gene: TRBJ1-2
d_gene: .
CDR3aa: CASSLGVRLGGYTF
CDR3nt: TGTGCCAGCAGCTTGGGGGTTCGGCTGGGTGGCTACACCTTC

abundance: .
v_gene: TRBV4-1
j_gene: TRBJ1-6
d_gene: .
CDR3aa: CASSQEGGVGSPLHF
CDR3nt: TGCGCCAGCAGCCAAGAGGGAGGGGTAGGGTCACCCCTCCACTTT

abundance: .
v_gene: TRBV18
j_gene: TRBJ1-5
d_gene: .
CDR3aa: CASSPASVGQPQHF
CDR3nt: TGTGCCAGCTCACCAGCGAGTGTGGGTCAGCCCCAGCATTTT

abundance: few
v_gene: TRBV19
j_gene: TRBJ2-1
d_gene: TRBD2
CDR3aa: CASNSGGSSYNEQFF
CDR3nt: TGTGCCAGTAATAGCGGGGGAAGCTCCTACAATGAGCAGTTCTTC

abundance: .
v_gene: TRBV6-2/TRBV6-3
j_gene: TRBJ2-1
d_gene: .
CDR3aa: CASSDPSRQKPRGQFF
CDR3nt: TGTGCCAGCAGTGACCCCTCGAGACAGAAGCCCCGCGGGCAGTTCTTC

abundance: .
v_gene: TRBV18
j_gene: TRBJ2-7
d_gene: TRBD1
CDR3aa: CASSPRTGGRLGPYEQYF
CDR3nt: TGTGCCAGCTCACCCCGGACAGGGGGCCGACTAGGACCCTACGAGCAGTACTTC

abundance: .
v_gene: TRBV20-1
j_gene: TRBJ2-1
d_gene: .
CDR3aa: CSARVGGNEQFF
CDR3nt: TGCAGTGCTAGAGTGGGAGGCAATGAGCAGTTCTTC

abundance: .
v_gene: TRBV6-2/TRBV6-3
j_gene: TRBJ2-1
d_gene: TRBD2
CDR3aa: CASSYLAGVGNEQFF
CDR3nt: TGTGCCAGCAGTTATCTAGCGGGAGTGGGGAATGAGCAGTTCTTC

abundance: .
v_gene: TRBV6-6
j_gene: TRBJ1-2
d_gene: .
CDR3aa: CASSSTDLYGYTF
CDR3nt: TGTGCCAGCAGTTCGACAGATCTCTATGGCTACACCTTC

abundance: .
v_gene: TRBV25-1
j_gene: TRBJ1-6
d_gene: TRBD1
CDR3aa: CASSEYQGAYNSPLHF
CDR3nt: TGTGCCAGCAGTGAATATCAGGGGGCGTATAATTCACCCCTCCACTTT

abundance: .
v_gene: TRBV24-1
j_gene: TRBJ2-5
d_gene: TRBD1
CDR3aa: CATSEPGQGSETQYF
CDR3nt: TGTGCCACCAGTGAGCCGGGACAGGGTAGCGAGACCCAGTACTTC

abundance: few
v_gene: TRBV5-1
j_gene: TRBJ2-1
d_gene: .
CDR3aa: CASRLAGSGQGPYNEQFF
CDR3nt: TGCGCCAGCAGGCTCGCCGGGTCGGGACAAGGGCCCTACAATGAGCAGTTCTTC

abundance: .
v_gene: TRBV6-5
j_gene: TRBJ1-3
d_gene: .
CDR3aa: CASRGTSSSGNTIYF
CDR3nt: TGTGCCAGCAGGGGGACTTCCAGCTCTGGAAACACCATATATTTT

abundance: few
v_gene: TRBV29-1
j_gene: TRBJ2-1
d_gene: .
CDR3aa: CSVELARSEQFF
CDR3nt: TGCAGCGTTGAACTAGCGAGATCTGAGCAGTTCTTC

abundance: .
v_gene: TRBV6-4
j_gene: TRBJ1-1
d_gene: .
CDR3aa: CASSDFLGSTEAFF
CDR3nt: TGTGCCAGCAGTGACTTTCTGGGGTCCACTGAAGCTTTCTTT

abundance: .
v_gene: TRBV7-9
j_gene: TRBJ2-1
d_gene: TRBD2
CDR3aa: CASSRGLAGVNEQFF
CDR3nt: TGTGCCAGCAGTCGAGGACTAGCGGGAGTTAATGAGCAGTTCTTC

abundance: .
v_gene: TRBV29-1
j_gene: TRBJ2-2
d_gene: TRBD1
CDR3aa: CSVEDQGQGFGGELFF
CDR3nt: TGCAGCGTTGAAGATCAGGGACAGGGCTTCGGCGGGGAGCTGTTTTTT

abundance: .
v_gene: TRBV5-4
j_gene: TRBJ2-2
d_gene: .
CDR3aa: CASSLLGVYSTGELFF
CDR3nt: TGTGCCAGCAGCTTATTAGGGGTCTACTCCACCGGGGAGCTGTTTTTT

abundance: .
v_gene: TRBV5-1
j_gene: TRBJ1-2
d_gene: TRBD1
CDR3aa: CASSLVGGDRPIYGYTF
CDR3nt: TGCGCCAGCAGCTTGGTTGGTGGGGACAGGCCGATCTATGGCTACACCTTC

abundance: .
v_gene: TRBV6-5
j_gene: TRBJ1-1
d_gene: .
CDR3aa: CASPLGDTEAFF
CDR3nt: TGTGCCAGCCCCCTTGGGGACACTGAAGCTTTCTTT

abundance: .
v_gene: TRBV6-5
j_gene: TRBJ2-2
d_gene: .
CDR3aa: CSSSYGHDTGELFF
CDR3nt: TGTTCCAGCAGTTACGGTCACGACACCGGGGAGCTGTTTTTT

abundance: .
v_gene: TRBV20-1
j_gene: TRBJ2-1
d_gene: .
CDR3aa: CSARDIADYNEQFF
CDR3nt: TGCAGTGCTAGAGATATAGCGGACTACAATGAGCAGTTCTTC

abundance: few
v_gene: TRBV9
j_gene: TRBJ2-3
d_gene: TRBD1
CDR3aa: CASKPPPFRRGSQPDTQYF
CDR3nt: TGTGCCAGCAAGCCCCCTCCCTTTCGCAGGGGGTCACAGCCAGATACGCAGTATTTT

abundance: .
v_gene: TRBV7-9
j_gene: TRBJ1-1
d_gene: TRBD1
CDR3aa: CASPGRRGLDTEAFF
CDR3nt: TGTGCCAGTCCGGGAAGAAGGGGGCTTGACACTGAAGCTTTCTTT

abundance: few
v_gene: TRBV6-5
j_gene: TRBJ2-7
d_gene: .
CDR3aa: CASNQGRPYEQYF
CDR3nt: TGTGCCAGCAACCAGGGTAGGCCCTACGAGCAGTACTTC

abundance: .
v_gene: TRBV3-1
j_gene: TRBJ2-7
d_gene: .
CDR3aa: CASSQFSQVWDSYEQYF
CDR3nt: TGTGCCAGCAGCCAGTTCTCACAGGTTTGGGACTCCTACGAGCAGTACTTC

abundance: .
v_gene: TRBV6-6
j_gene: TRBJ2-3
d_gene: TRBD2
CDR3aa: CASLGTSGRAVADTQYF
CDR3nt: TGTGCCAGCCTGGGAACTAGCGGGAGGGCCGTCGCAGATACGCAGTATTTT

abundance: .
v_gene: TRBV20-1
j_gene: TRBJ2-2
d_gene: TRBD2
CDR3aa: CSAIAGPNTGELFF
CDR3nt: TGCAGTGCTATAGCGGGACCGAACACCGGGGAGCTGTTTTTT

abundance: .
v_gene: TRBV28
j_gene: TRBJ2-3
d_gene: TRBD2
CDR3aa: CASSLPGGVTDTQYF
CDR3nt: TGTGCCAGCAGTTTACCGGGGGGGGTCACAGATACGCAGTATTTT

abundance: .
v_gene: TRBV5-4
j_gene: TRBJ2-3
d_gene: .
CDR3aa: CASSFLGGVTDTQYF
CDR3nt: TGTGCCAGCAGCTTCTTAGGGGGGGTCACAGATACGCAGTATTTT

abundance: .
v_gene: TRBV20-1
j_gene: TRBJ2-1
d_gene: .
CDR3aa: CSARDPYGLPYNEQFF
CDR3nt: TGCAGTGCTAGAGATCCTTATGGACTACCATACAATGAGCAGTTCTTC

abundance: few
v_gene: TRBV5-1
j_gene: TRBJ2-5
d_gene: .
CDR3aa: CASTLRGLQETQYF
CDR3nt: TGCGCCAGCACCCTCCGAGGCCTCCAAGAGACCCAGTACTTC

abundance: .
v_gene: TRBV6-2/TRBV6-3
j_gene: TRBJ1-1
d_gene: TRBD1
CDR3aa: CASSYVRGRMEAFF
CDR3nt: TGTGCCAGCAGTTACGTTAGGGGGCGAATGGAAGCTTTCTTT

abundance: few
v_gene: TRBV4-2
j_gene: TRBJ2-2
d_gene: TRBD1
CDR3aa: CASSPWTGGSSDTGELFF
CDR3nt: TGTGCCAGCAGCCCCTGGACAGGGGGCTCATCGGACACCGGGGAGCTGTTTTTT

abundance: few
v_gene: TRBV7-2
j_gene: TRBJ2-2
d_gene: .
CDR3aa: CASSSRSTGELFF
CDR3nt: TGTGCCAGCAGCTCTAGGAGCACCGGGGAGCTGTTTTTT

abundance: .
v_gene: TRBV19
j_gene: TRBJ1-5
d_gene: .
CDR3aa: CASSYRDNQPQHF
CDR3nt: TGTGCCAGTAGCTACAGAGACAATCAGCCCCAGCATTTT

abundance: few
v_gene: TRBV7-8
j_gene: TRBJ2-3
d_gene: TRBD1
CDR3aa: CASSLGDRAGDTQYF
CDR3nt: TGTGCCAGCAGCTTAGGGGACAGGGCTGGAGATACGCAGTATTTT